These 15 T cell receptor beta chains originate from one sample sequenced in a study of cytomegalovirus exposure and HLA in healthy donors. Sequencing used immunoSEQ multiplex PCR; TCRdb keeps in-frame clones, though not all of them. The sample contains about 150,000 clones, 87% of which appear only once. Sequencing used PBMCs. The receptors stem from a man aged 18-30 years in good health and CMV-seropositive.

This clone was recorded only once. The chain recombines TRBV29-1 with TRBJ2-1; D perhaps matches TRBD2 (5 bases). There are 11 residues in the CDR3. V was shortened by 8 bases and J by 10 bases, with 15 bases between the two germline ends. Germline-derived CDR1 and CDR2 are SQVTM and ANQGSEA. CDR3 DNA: TGCAGCATAGAAAGGACTTCAGAGCAGTTCTTC. Translated: CSIERTSEQFF.

The J gene is TRBJ1-5, the V gene TRBV4-2, with TRBD1 identical over 8 bases. The germline V gene has CDR1 LGHNA and CDR2 YNFKEQ. V lost 4 bases, J lost 7 bases, and 6 bases stayed unmatched. CDR3 length: 14 amino acids. The CDR3 nucleotides are TGTGCCAGCAGCCTTGACAGGGGAAGGCAGCCCCAGCATTTT. As protein: CASSLDRGRQPQHF.

J is TRBJ2-1 and V is TRBV6-6; 10 bases map to TRBD2. CDR1 is MNHNY and CDR2 is SVGAGI in the germline V gene (reference sequence). This CDR3 is built from 16 residues. After removal of 6 bases from V and 5 bases from J, the junction contained 10 bases not matched to a gene. CDR3: CASRPTSGKRDNEQFF. The DNA for the CDR3 is TGTGCCAGCAGACCAACTAGCGGGAAGCGGGACAATGAGCAGTTCTTC.

The rearrangement uses TRBV9 and TRBJ2-5; D remains unclear. V was shortened by 0 bases and J by 2 bases, with 5 bases between the two germline ends. CDR3 length equals 13 residues. Germline V CDR1 and CDR2: SGDLS, YYNGEE. Here the CDR3 DNA reads TGTGCCAGCAGCGTAGCTAGTCAAGAGACCCAGTACTTC. Residues: CASSVASQETQYF.

This rearrangement joins TRBV7-9 to TRBJ1-1; D is perhaps TRBD1 (6 bases). V lost 3 bases and J 5 bases, leaving 13 bases between the germline ends. In germline, CDR1 is SEHNR, CDR2 FQNEAQ (reference sequence). The CDR3 consists of 14 residues. CDR3 nucleotide sequence: TGTGCCAGCAGCTTGGCGGACAGAAATACTGAAGCTTTCTTT. This sequence encodes CASSLADRNTEAFF.

This chain joins TRBV9 and TRBJ1-1; D gene unclear. The germline V and J ends were trimmed by 0 bases and 1 base, with 10 bases remaining between them. Germline V lookup: CDR1 SGDLS, CDR2 YYNGEE. This CDR3 comprises 15 residues. The CDR3 DNA is TGTGCCAGCAGCGTAGGGGTACAGTCGAACACTGAAGCTTTCTTT. Its protein product is CASSVGVQSNTEAFF.

The J gene is TRBJ1-1, the V gene TRBV30; no firm D call. V was cut by 3 bases and J by 0 bases, with 14 bases left in between. The CDR3 is 15 amino acids. The germline V gene encodes CDR1 GTSNPN and CDR2 SVGIG (reference sequence). The CDR3 sequence: CAWRSPGLMNTEAFF. The CDR3 bases are TGTGCCTGGAGGAGCCCGGGTCTCATGAACACTGAAGCTTTCTTT.

V and J are TRBV11-2 and TRBJ2-2; TRBD1 aligns across 8 bases. Germline CDR1 SGHAT, CDR2 FQNNGV. Unmatched junction bases numbered 18, after V lost 5 bases and J lost 7 bases. CDR3 length: 18 amino acids. DNA for the CDR3: TGTGCCAGCAGCACTATTGGGGACAGGAGAGAGAGGGGCGGGGAGCTGTTTTTT. This encodes CASSTIGDRRERGGELFF.

This clone was counted between two and nine times. The chain couples TRBV28 to TRBJ1-2; 9 bases are shared with TRBD1. Trimming removed 5 bases from V and 7 bases from J; junction bases left unmatched: 8. The CDR3 runs 14 residues. CDR1 is MDHEN, CDR2 SYDVKM, per germline. The chain's CDR3 is CASSEPGQGGGYTF. The CDR3 DNA is TGTGCCAGCAGTGAACCGGGACAGGGCGGTGGCTACACCTTC.

This chain joins TRBV5-1 and TRBJ1-1; a weak D match, TRBD1 (6 bases). V shed 0 bases and J shed 1 base, with 7 bases lying between them. Germline V gene data show CDR1 as SGHRS and CDR2 as YFSETQ. The CDR3 runs 14 residues. CDR3 coding DNA: TGCGCCAGCAGCTTGGCACAGGGGAACACTGAAGCTTTCTTT. Protein sequence: CASSLAQGNTEAFF.

This clone appeared a single time. The V call is TRBV28, the J call TRBJ2-5; 8 positions agree with TRBD1. With 4 bases clipped from V and 1 base from J, the junction kept 11 bases outside the gene matches. This CDR3 is 17 amino acids long. Germline assignment: CDR1 MDHEN and CDR2 SYDVKM. Written as DNA, the CDR3 is TGTGCCAGCAGTTCATCGGACAGGGTTAGGGGCCAAGAGACCCAGTACTTC. Its translation is CASSSSDRVRGQETQYF.

This clone appeared a single time. The chain recombines TRBV5-1 with TRBJ1-3; the D is unclear. The V and J ends lost 2 bases and 2 bases respectively, with 17 bases between them. There are 17 residues in the CDR3. The V gene's germline CDR1 is SGHRS and CDR2 YFSETQ. CDR3 protein: CASSFDSSGTPGNTIYF. As DNA, the CDR3 is TGCGCCAGCAGCTTTGATTCATCAGGAACTCCTGGAAACACCATATATTTT.

Points on this clone: A junction boundary mismatches the germline segment, possibly from a read error. The V gene is TRBV28, the J gene TRBJ1-2; D ambiguous. CDR1 is MDHEN and CDR2 is SYDVKM in the germline V gene. CDR3 length equals 11 residues. CDR3 sequence (DNA): TGTGCCAGCAGCTCGAACTATGGCCACACCTTC. This encodes CASSSNYGHTF.

The gene calls are TRBV6-1 and TRBJ2-2; 10 nucleotides align to TRBD2. This CDR3 comprises 17 residues. V shed 4 bases, J shed 5 bases, and the junction held 10 bases outside the gene matches. In germline, CDR1 is MNHNS, CDR2 SASEGT. DNA of the CDR3: TGTGCCAGCAGTGGGGCTAGCGGGAGTTTGAAGACCGGGGAGCTGTTTTTT. Translation: CASSGASGSLKTGELFF.

This clone was found once. The rearrangement uses TRBV7-9 and TRBJ2-3, with D possibly matching TRBD1 (5 bases). Germline-derived CDR1 and CDR2 are SEHNR and FQNEAQ (reference sequence). Deletions cut 1 base from V and 2 bases from J, with 13 bases between. CDR3 length: 16 amino acids. DNA for the CDR3: TGTGCCAGCAGCTTAGGGGTCACAGGACACACAGATACGCAGTATTTT. It is translated as CASSLGVTGHTDTQYF.